Below are 9 T cell receptor beta chains sequenced from a single sample in a study of shared clonotypes between healthy human individuals (dated by TCRdb to about 2020). Libraries were made using the immunoSEQ multiplex PCR assay. This is the immuneACCESS table as TCRdb keeps it, with only in-frame sequences that have V and J called. A part of the clones is gone; compared with another copy, unresolved V genes explain less than half, and the rest is unexplained. A total of some 2.3 million clones appear in this sample, approximately 95% of them only once. The top ten constitute under 0.45% of the sample. Sequenced sample: naive CD4+ T cells from PBMCs. Per the publication, the cell subset or site label means: CD45RA+ positively selected. These receptors all stem from a man aged 18 to 35 in good health. Some clones in this sample may be carry-over from other donors' samples.

The V call is TRBV5-1, the J call TRBJ1-2; D not certain. Germline CDR1 SGHRS, CDR2 YFSETQ. The CDR3 consists of 13 residues. The V end was cut by 1 base, the J end by 8 bases, with 12 bases between. The CDR3 region has the DNA TGCGCCAGCAGCTTGCCCCAGCTCGGCGGCTACACCTTC. This encodes CASSLPQLGGYTF.

The rearrangement joins TRBV28 to TRBJ1-2; D remains ambiguous. CDR1 MDHEN and CDR2 SYDVKM come from the germline V gene. CDR3 length equals 15 residues. V gave up 8 bases and J gave up 3 bases, with 19 bases separating them. The CDR3 spells CASLESGPGDYGYTF. CDR3 bases: TGTGCCAGCCTAGAGTCCGGGCCCGGGGACTATGGCTACACCTTC.

The V and J genes are TRBV21-1 and TRBJ2-1; TRBD2, the D gene given by the table, was not confirmed from the DNA. TRBV21-1 is annotated as a pseudogene. The CDR3 runs to 14 residues. The CDR3 coding sequence is TGTGCCAGCAGCATGCAGCTAGCCGACAATGAGCAGTTCTTC. It translates to CASSMQLADNEQFF.

The chain links TRBV19 to TRBJ2-7, with D possibly being TRBD1 (6 bases). In germline, CDR1 is LNHDA, CDR2 SQIVND (reference sequence). This CDR3 is 15 amino acids long. V dropped 7 bases and J dropped 2 bases, with 18 bases sitting between them. The CDR3 DNA follows: TGTGCCAGTAACGACAGGTTTTCCGGCACCTACGAGCAGTACTTC. Its protein product is CASNDRFSGTYEQYF.

Of note for this clone: The same CDR3 can be traced to other DNA sequences in this sample. The J gene is TRBJ2-5, the V gene TRBV12-5, with D perhaps matching TRBD2 (5 bases). CDR1 and CDR2 (germline): LGHNT, FRNRAP. The CDR3 totals 12 residues. V shed 5 bases and J shed 2 bases, with 6 bases lying between them. CDR3 loop: CASGPGQETQYF. CDR3 DNA: TGTGCTAGTGGTCCGGGGCAAGAGACCCAGTACTTC.

The chain couples TRBV27 to TRBJ2-5; no definite D call. Trimming took 3 bases from V and 3 from J, leaving 8 bases between them. The germline gives CDR1 MNHEY, CDR2 SMNVEV (reference sequence). The CDR3 is 13 amino acids. DNA for the CDR3: TGTGCCAGCAGTTTCTACAGAGAAGAGACCCAGTACTTC. This codes for CASSFYREETQYF.

As concerns this clone: The same CDR3 is also encoded by other DNA sequences in this sample. J is TRBJ2-5 and V is TRBV5-1; TRBD1 might be the D (5 bases). The V gene lost 4 bases and the J gene lost 5 bases, with 9 bases spanning the gap. CDR1 is SGHRS, CDR2 YFSETQ, per germline. The CDR3 consists of 12 residues. CDR3 protein: CASSLKGETQYF. Written as DNA, the CDR3 is TGCGCCAGCAGCCTGAAGGGGGAGACCCAGTACTTC.

Concerning this clone itself: This specimen includes other DNA sequences encoding the same CDR3. The CDR3 DNA is TGTGCCAGCAGTTTAAGTGAGAATGAGCAGTTCTTC. Translated, it gives CASSLSENEQFF. This chain connects TRBV28 to TRBJ2-1; the D is unclear. Deletions cut 2 bases from V and 7 bases from J, with 6 bases between. Germline V gene sequence: CDR1 MDHEN, CDR2 SYDVKM. The CDR3 totals 12 residues.

V usage is TRBV6-6 and J usage is TRBJ2-2, with 8 nucleotides matching TRBD1. The CDR3 covers 15 residues. The V segment lost 6 bases and the J segment 0 bases; nucleotides outside the gene matches: 3. From germline, CDR1 is MNHNY and CDR2 SVGAGI (reference sequence). CDR3 bases: TGTGCCAGCAGGATACAGGGGGCGAACACCGGGGAGCTGTTTTTT. Translation gives CASRIQGANTGELFF.